These 2 T cell receptor beta chains were sequenced from one sample in a study of shared T cell receptors in the human thymus. The data were produced by immunoSEQ multiplex PCR, yet TCRdb's version contains in-frame clones alone and is incomplete. The sample contains 600,000 or so clones, around 87% of which appear only once. The same sample was also used in a study of human thymus T cells.

Sequenced: thymocytes. These receptors were taken from a boy under two years old with a congenital heart defect.

This clone was seen a few times. The chain carries TRBV7-6 and TRBJ1-4; D perhaps matches TRBD1 (5 bases). The CDR3 is made up of 17 amino acids. Germline loops: CDR1 SGHVS, CDR2 FNYEAQ. The ends were cut back, 5 bases at V and 5 bases at J, with 21 bases in the middle. For the CDR3, the DNA is TGTGCCAGCAGCCACGGAGCGGGGGGTCACGGCAATGAAAAACTGTTTTTT. Its translation: CASSHGAGGHGNEKLFF.

The chain combines TRBV11-2 with TRBJ2-7, with D unclear. CDR1 and CDR2 from the germline V gene are SGHAT and FQNNGV. Deletions cut 1 base from V and 2 bases from J, with 15 bases between. The CDR3 is 16 residues long. The CDR3 nucleotides read TGTGCCAGCAGCTTAGTGGCGCCAGCGTCTACCTACGAGCAGTACTTC. Amino acid sequence: CASSLVAPASTYEQYF.